One sample yielded the 12 T cell receptor beta chains listed below, sequenced in a study of cytomegalovirus exposure and HLA in healthy donors. The PCR ran on 60 Vbeta and 13 Jbeta primers. Profiling relied on immunoSEQ multiplex PCR, and the TCRdb table lists in-frame clones only, not all of them. The profile shows about 300,000 clones, around 86% of them singletons. Material: PBMCs. The receptors derive from a man aged 40-50 years in good health and CMV-seropositive.

The V call is TRBV5-5, the J call TRBJ2-2; 9 nucleotides line up with TRBD2. This CDR3 comprises 15 residues. Germline CDR1 SGHKS, CDR2 YYEKEE (reference sequence). V lost 4 bases, J lost 7 bases, and 8 bases stayed unmatched. CDR3 sequence reads: CASSTSSGRGGELFF. CDR3 DNA: TGTGCCAGCAGCACAAGTAGCGGGAGAGGCGGGGAGCTGTTTTTT.

The chain employs TRBV9 and TRBJ2-1; 11 positions match TRBD2. Germline trimming cut 3 bases from V and 2 bases from J; bases unmatched to any gene: 4. The CDR3 length is 16 residues. Germline CDR1 reads SGDLS; CDR2 reads YYNGEE. The CDR3 nucleotides read TGTGCCAGCAGCGGAGGGACTAGCGGTCCCTACAATGAGCAGTTCTTC. Protein: CASSGGTSGPYNEQFF.

This rearrangement joins TRBV18 to TRBJ2-3; D might be TRBD2 (6 bases). Germline V lookup: CDR1 KGHSH, CDR2 LQKENI. V gave up 0 bases and J gave up 2 bases, with 15 bases separating them. CDR3 size: 17 residues. The CDR3 DNA reads as TGTGCCAGCTCACCACCAGGAGGGCAAGCCTTCACAGATACGCAGTATTTT. This codes for CASSPPGGQAFTDTQYF. The full variable domain, completed using reference TRBV18 and TRBJ2-3, is NAGVMQNPRHLVRRRGQEARLRCSPMKGHSHVYWYRQLPEEGLKFMVYLQKENIIDESGMPKERFSAEFPKEGPSILRIQQVVRGDSAAYFCASSPPGGQAFTDTQYFGPGTRLTVL.

This clone was seen just once. The rearrangement joins TRBV19 to TRBJ1-2; 7 bases match TRBD1. Trimming removed 7 bases from V and 5 bases from J; junction bases left unmatched: 7. This CDR3 region has 13 residues. Germline CDR1 reads LNHDA; CDR2 reads SQIVND (reference sequence). The CDR3: CASTTDRLYGYTF. For the CDR3, the DNA is TGTGCCAGTACCACGGACAGGCTTTATGGCTACACCTTC.

The J gene is TRBJ2-3, the V gene TRBV7-9; perhaps TRBD2 as D (5 bases). The ends were cut back, 5 bases at V and 5 bases at J, with 14 bases in the middle. This CDR3 is 14 amino acids long. Germline V lookup: CDR1 SEHNR, CDR2 FQNEAQ (reference sequence). The CDR3 DNA sequence: TGTGCCAGCAGCCAGCGGTCCCGCGGAGATACGCAGTATTTT. This sequence encodes CASSQRSRGDTQYF. The full variable domain, with the rest looked up from reference TRBV7-9 and TRBJ2-3, is DTGVSQNPRHKITKRGQNVTFRCDPISEHNRLYWYRQTLGQGPEFLTYFQNEAQLEKSRLLSDRFSAERPKGSFSTLEIQRTEQGDSAMYLCASSQRSRGDTQYFGPGTRLTVL.

The J gene is TRBJ2-5, the V gene TRBV30, with TRBD2 matching 9 bases. The CDR3 is 16 amino acids. Germline V gene lookup returns CDR1 GTSNPN and CDR2 SVGIG (reference sequence). V was pared by 3 bases and J by 5 bases, with 13 bases of the junction left unmatched. The CDR3 here is CAWSGGRTSVGETQYF. CDR3 nucleotides: TGTGCCTGGAGCGGGGGGCGGACTAGCGTTGGTGAGACCCAGTACTTC.

The chain is built from TRBV7-9 and TRBJ1-3; 8 nucleotides agree with TRBD1. The CDR3 covers 15 residues. Losses at the gene ends were 4 bases for V and 2 bases for J; bases not matched to a gene: 4. CDR1 and CDR2 from the germline V gene are SEHNR and FQNEAQ (reference sequence). CDR3: CASSSGQDPGNTIYF. CDR3 sequence (DNA): TGTGCCAGCAGCTCGGGACAGGATCCTGGAAACACCATATATTTT.

The chain has TRBV5-1 and TRBJ1-2, with D unclear. Germline lookup yields CDR1 SGHRS and CDR2 YFSETQ. The CDR3 consists of 14 residues. V dropped 0 bases and J dropped 4 bases, with 10 bases sitting between them. CDR3 nucleotides: TGCGCCAGCAGCTTGGATCAGGCCTCCTATGGCTACACCTTC. Encoded protein: CASSLDQASYGYTF.

This rearrangement joins TRBV29-1 to TRBJ2-5, with a tentative D call TRBD1 (6 bases). Germline CDR1 reads SQVTM; CDR2 reads ANQGSEA. The CDR3 has 14 amino acids. Between the trimmed V and J ends, which lost 0 bases and 2 bases, there was a span of 10 bases. CDR3: CSVEDWTEQETQYF. The CDR3 DNA reads TGCAGCGTTGAAGACTGGACAGAGCAAGAGACCCAGTACTTC.

The CDR3 reads CASSLGTAIENTEAFF. CDR3 coding DNA: TGTGCCAGCAGCTTGGGGACAGCTATTGAGAACACTGAAGCTTTCTTT. The gene calls are TRBV7-8 and TRBJ1-1; 7 nucleotides line up with TRBD1. CDR1 and CDR2 from the germline V gene are SGHVS and FQNEAQ. The J segment lost 1 base and the V segment lost 3 bases, leaving 8 bases of the junction unmatched. This CDR3 comprises 16 residues. Full variable domain (missing parts from reference TRBV7-8 and TRBJ1-1): GAGVSQSPRYKVAKRGQDVALRCDPISGHVSLFWYQQALGQGPEFLTYFQNEAQLDKSGLPSDRFFAERPEGSVSTLKIQRTQQEDSAVYLCASSLGTAIENTEAFFGQGTRLTVV.

To note about this clone: The same CDR3 arises from other DNA sequences in this sample as well. The chain is built from TRBV27 and TRBJ1-5, with 8 bases matching TRBD1. Germline CDR1 reads MNHEY; CDR2 reads SMNVEV (reference sequence). This CDR3 is 15 amino acids long. Germline trimming cut 4 bases from V and 0 bases from J; bases unmatched to any gene: 2. CDR3 protein: CASSWTGYSNQPQHF. CDR3 DNA sequence: TGTGCCAGCAGTTGGACAGGGTATAGCAATCAGCCCCAGCATTTT.

V gene TRBV9 combines with J gene TRBJ2-7; 8 bases align to TRBD1. The CDR3 spans 12 residues. Germline V gene data show CDR1 as SGDLS and CDR2 as YYNGEE. V lost 4 bases, J lost 6 bases, and 3 bases stayed unmatched. The CDR3 DNA is TGTGCCAGCAGCACCGGACAGGGCGAGCAGTACTTC. It translates to CASSTGQGEQYF.